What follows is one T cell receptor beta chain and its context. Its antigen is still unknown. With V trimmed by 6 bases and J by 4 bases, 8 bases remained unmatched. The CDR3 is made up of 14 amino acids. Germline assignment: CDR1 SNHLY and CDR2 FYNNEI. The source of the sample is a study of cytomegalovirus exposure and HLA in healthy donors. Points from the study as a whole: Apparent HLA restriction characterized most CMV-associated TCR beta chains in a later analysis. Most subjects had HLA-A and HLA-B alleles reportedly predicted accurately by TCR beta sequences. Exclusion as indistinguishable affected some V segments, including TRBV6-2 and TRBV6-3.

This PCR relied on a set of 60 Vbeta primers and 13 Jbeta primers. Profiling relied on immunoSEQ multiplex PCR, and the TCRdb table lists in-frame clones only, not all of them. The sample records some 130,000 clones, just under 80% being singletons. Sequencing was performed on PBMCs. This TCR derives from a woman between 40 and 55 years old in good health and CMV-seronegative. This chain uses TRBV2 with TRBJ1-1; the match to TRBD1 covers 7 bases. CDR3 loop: CASRPEGAGTEAFF. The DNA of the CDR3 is TGTGCCAGCAGGCCCGAGGGGGCGGGCACTGAAGCTTTCTTT.